The T cell receptor beta chain under discussion was sequenced for a study of cytomegalovirus exposure and HLA in healthy donors. As for the study in general: Around 200 million T cells yielded some 100 million unique TCR beta sequences, as an earlier analysis found. Study-wide results and limits: The investigators catalogued 150 to 200 TCR beta chains as cytomegalovirus-associated. Researchers reported that three CMV-associated chains were confirmed in vitro as CMV antigen-specific.

This clone has a single count. Its specificity is unknown. This CDR3 comprises 14 residues. CDR1 is MNHNY, CDR2 SVGAGI, per germline (reference sequence). V shed 2 bases and J shed 0 bases, with 5 bases lying between them. This PCR relied on a set of 60 Vbeta primers and 13 Jbeta primers. Here immunoSEQ multiplex PCR was the method, and the copy in TCRdb shows in-frame clones only, minus some. The sample includes some 140,000 clones, 60% to 80% of them seen just once. Sequenced material: PBMCs. This TCR derives from a woman aged 60-75 years in good health and CMV-seronegative. V is TRBV6-6 and J is TRBJ1-5; D gene unclear. CDR3 amino acids: CASSYRGSNQPQHF. CDR3 in DNA: TGTGCCAGCAGTTACCGGGGTAGCAATCAGCCCCAGCATTTT.